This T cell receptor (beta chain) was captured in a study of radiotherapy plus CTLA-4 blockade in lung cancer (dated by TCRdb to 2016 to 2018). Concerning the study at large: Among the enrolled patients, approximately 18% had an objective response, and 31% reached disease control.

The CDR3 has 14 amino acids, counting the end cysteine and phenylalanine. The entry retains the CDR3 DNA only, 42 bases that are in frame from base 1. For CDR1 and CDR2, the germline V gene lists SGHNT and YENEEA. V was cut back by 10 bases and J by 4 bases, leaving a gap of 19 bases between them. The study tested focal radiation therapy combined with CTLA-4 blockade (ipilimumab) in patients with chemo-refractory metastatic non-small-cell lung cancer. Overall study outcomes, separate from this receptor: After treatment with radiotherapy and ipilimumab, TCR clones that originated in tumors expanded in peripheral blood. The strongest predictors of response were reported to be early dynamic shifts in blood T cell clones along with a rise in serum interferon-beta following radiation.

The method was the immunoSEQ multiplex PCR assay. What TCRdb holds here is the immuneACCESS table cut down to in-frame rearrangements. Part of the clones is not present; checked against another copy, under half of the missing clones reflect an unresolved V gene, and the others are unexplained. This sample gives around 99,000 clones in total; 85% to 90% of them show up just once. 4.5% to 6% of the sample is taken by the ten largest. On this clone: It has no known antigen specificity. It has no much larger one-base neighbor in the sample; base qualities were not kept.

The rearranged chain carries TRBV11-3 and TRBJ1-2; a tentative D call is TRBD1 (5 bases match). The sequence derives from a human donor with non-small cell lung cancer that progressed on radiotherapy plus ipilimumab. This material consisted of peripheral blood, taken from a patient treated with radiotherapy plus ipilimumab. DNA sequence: TGTGCCACCTCACTAGGGGCCAGAAGCTATGGCTACACCTTC. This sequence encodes CATSLGARSYGYTF.